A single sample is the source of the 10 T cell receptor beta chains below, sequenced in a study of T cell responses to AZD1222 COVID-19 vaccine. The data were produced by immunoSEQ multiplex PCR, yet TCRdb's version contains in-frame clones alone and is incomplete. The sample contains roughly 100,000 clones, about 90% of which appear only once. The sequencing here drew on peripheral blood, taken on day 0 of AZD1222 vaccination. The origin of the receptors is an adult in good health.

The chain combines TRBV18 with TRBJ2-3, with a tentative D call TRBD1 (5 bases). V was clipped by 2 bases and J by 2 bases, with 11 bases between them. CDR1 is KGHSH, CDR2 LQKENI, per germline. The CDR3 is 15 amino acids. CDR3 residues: CASSPAGHATDTQYF. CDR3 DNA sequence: TGTGCCAGCTCACCAGCCGGACACGCCACAGATACGCAGTATTTT.

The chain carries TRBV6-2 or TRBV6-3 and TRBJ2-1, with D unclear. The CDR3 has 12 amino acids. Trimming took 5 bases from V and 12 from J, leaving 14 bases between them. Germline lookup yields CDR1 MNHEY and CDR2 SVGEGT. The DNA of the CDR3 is TGTGCCAGCAGTCTAAGTTCTCTAGGGCAGTTCTTC. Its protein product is CASSLSSLGQFF.

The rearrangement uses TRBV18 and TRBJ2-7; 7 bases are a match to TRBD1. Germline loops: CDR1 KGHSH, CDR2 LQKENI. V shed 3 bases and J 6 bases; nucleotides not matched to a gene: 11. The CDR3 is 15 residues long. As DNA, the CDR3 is TGTGCCAGCTCACCTGACAGGGACCGTCCGACCGAGCAGTACTTC. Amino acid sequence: CASSPDRDRPTEQYF.

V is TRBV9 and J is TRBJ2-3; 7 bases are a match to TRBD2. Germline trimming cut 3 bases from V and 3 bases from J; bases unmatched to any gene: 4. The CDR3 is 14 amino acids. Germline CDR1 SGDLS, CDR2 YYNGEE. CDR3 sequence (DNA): TGTGCCAGCAGCGCCAGGGAGGGGACAGATACGCAGTATTTT. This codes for CASSAREGTDTQYF. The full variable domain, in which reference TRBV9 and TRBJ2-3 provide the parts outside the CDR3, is DSGVTQTPKHLITATGQRVTLRCSPRSGDLSVYWYQQSLDQGLQFLIQYYNGEERAKGNILERFSAQQFPDLHSELNLSSLELGDSALYFCASSAREGTDTQYFGPGTRLTVL.

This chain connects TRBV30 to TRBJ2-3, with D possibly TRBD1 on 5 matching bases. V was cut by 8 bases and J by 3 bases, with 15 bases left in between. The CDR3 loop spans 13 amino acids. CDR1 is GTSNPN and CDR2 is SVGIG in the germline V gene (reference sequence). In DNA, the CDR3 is TGTGCCGTCACGGCAGGGATGACAGATACGCAGTATTTT. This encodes CAVTAGMTDTQYF.

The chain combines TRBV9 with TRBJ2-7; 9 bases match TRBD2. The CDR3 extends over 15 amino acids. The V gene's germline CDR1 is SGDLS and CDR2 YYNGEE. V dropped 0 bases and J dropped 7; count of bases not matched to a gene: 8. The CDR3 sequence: CASSVGGGRASEQYF. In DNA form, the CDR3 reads TGTGCCAGCAGCGTAGGAGGCGGGAGGGCCAGTGAGCAGTACTTC.

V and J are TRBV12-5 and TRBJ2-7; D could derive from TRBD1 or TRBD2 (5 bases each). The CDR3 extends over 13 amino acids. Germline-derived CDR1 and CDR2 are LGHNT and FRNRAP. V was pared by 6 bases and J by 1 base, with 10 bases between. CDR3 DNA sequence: TGTGCTAGTGGGCCGTGGGGGTCCTACGAGCAGTACTTC. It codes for CASGPWGSYEQYF. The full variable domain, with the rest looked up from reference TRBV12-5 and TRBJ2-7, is DARVTQTPRHKVTEMGQEVTMRCQPILGHNTVFWYRQTMMQGLELLAYFRNRAPLDDSGMPKDRFSAEMPDATLATLKIQPSEPRDSAVYFCASGPWGSYEQYFGPGTRLTVT.

The DNA of the CDR3 is TGTGCCAGCAGCGGTCGGCCCGTGGATGGCTACACCTTC. As protein: CASSGRPVDGYTF. V and J are TRBV28 and TRBJ1-2; no clear D gene. V was trimmed by 6 bases and J by 6 bases, leaving 14 bases between them. CDR1 is MDHEN and CDR2 is SYDVKM in the germline V gene. The CDR3 totals 13 residues.

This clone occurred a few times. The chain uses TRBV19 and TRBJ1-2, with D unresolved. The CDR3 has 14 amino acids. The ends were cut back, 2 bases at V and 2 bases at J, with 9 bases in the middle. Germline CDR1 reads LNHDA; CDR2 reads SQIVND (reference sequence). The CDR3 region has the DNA TGTGCCAGTAGTATAAGTTTCGGGAACTATGGCTACACCTTC. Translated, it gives CASSISFGNYGYTF.

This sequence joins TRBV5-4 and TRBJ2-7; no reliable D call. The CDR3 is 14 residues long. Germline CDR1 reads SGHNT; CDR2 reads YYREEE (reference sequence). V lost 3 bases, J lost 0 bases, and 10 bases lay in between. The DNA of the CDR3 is TGTGCCAGCAGCTGGGATGTACTCTCCTACGAGCAGTACTTC. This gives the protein CASSWDVLSYEQYF. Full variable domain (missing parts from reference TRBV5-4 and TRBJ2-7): ETGVTQSPTHLIKTRGQQVTLRCSSQSGHNTVSWYQQALGQGPQFIFQYYREEENGRGNFPPRFSGLQFPNYSSELNVNALELDDSALYLCASSWDVLSYEQYFGPGTRLTVT.